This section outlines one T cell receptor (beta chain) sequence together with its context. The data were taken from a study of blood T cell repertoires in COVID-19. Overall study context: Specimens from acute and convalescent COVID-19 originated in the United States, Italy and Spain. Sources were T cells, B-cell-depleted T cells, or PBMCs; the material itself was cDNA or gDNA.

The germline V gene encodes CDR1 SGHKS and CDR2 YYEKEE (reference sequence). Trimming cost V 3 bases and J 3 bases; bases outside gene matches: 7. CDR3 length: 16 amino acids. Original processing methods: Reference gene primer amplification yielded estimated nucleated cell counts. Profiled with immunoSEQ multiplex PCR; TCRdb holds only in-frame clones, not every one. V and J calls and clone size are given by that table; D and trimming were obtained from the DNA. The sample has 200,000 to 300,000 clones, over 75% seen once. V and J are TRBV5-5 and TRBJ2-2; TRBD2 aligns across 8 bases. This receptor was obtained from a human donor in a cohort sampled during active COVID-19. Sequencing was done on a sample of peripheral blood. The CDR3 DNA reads TGTGCCAGCAGCTCCGGACCGGGACTAGACACCGGGGAGCTGTTTTTT. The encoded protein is CASSSGPGLDTGELFF.